This TCR beta chain was captured by sequencing in a study of T-cell reconstitution after alpha-beta-depleted transplantation in children. Overall study results and limits: Roughly two months post-transplant, alpha-beta T cells reportedly originated from several hundred graft clones that had expanded. Diversity and T-cell counts at one year after transplant derived mostly from new T cells. TCRbeta diversity was high at day 60 in some patients (a result of surviving recipient T cells and thymic progenitors).

Unique molecular identifiers were used in preparing the TCRbeta library. Each CDR3 protein is one row after TCRdb ran MiXCR on the PCR reads. The sample yields 97,000 or so distinct CDR3 sequences, under 9% seen once. Trimming cost V 4 bases and J 7 bases, with 17 bases left between them. CDR1 is MGHRA and CDR2 is YSYEKL in the germline V gene. This CDR3 comprises 15 residues. This clonotype was counted many times. What it recognizes is unknown. The receptor was derived from a boy younger than 10 with acute lymphoblastic leukemia, due to receive a stem cell transplant. This chain links TRBV4-1 with TRBJ1-5, with TRBD1 as a possible D gene (5 bases). Sample: PBMCs, taken before TCRalphabeta/CD19-depleted stem cell transplant. CDR3 protein: CASSPLGEGTQPQHF. For the CDR3, the DNA is TGCGCCAGCAGCCCCCTCGGGGAGGGGACCCAGCCCCAGCATTTT.